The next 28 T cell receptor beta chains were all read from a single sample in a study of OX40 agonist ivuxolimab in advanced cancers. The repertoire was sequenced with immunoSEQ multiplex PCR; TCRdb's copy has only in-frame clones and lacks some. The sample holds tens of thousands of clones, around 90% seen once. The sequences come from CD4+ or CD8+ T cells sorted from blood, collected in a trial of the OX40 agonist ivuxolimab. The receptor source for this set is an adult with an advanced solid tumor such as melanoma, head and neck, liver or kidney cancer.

The CDR3 reads CAISVGGSNTGELFF. Here the CDR3 DNA reads TGTGCCATCAGTGTTGGTGGATCGAACACCGGGGAGCTGTTTTTT. The rearrangement uses TRBV10-3 and TRBJ2-2; unclear D gene. The CDR3 is 15 amino acids. V was cut by 4 bases and J by 0 bases, with 9 bases left in between. Germline V lookup: CDR1 ENHRY, CDR2 SYGVKD.

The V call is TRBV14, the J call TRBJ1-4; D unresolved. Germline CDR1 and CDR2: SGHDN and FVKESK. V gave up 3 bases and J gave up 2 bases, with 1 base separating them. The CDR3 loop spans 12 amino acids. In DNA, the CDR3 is TGTGCCAGCAGCCATACTAATGAAAAACTGTTTTTT. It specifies CASSHTNEKLFF.

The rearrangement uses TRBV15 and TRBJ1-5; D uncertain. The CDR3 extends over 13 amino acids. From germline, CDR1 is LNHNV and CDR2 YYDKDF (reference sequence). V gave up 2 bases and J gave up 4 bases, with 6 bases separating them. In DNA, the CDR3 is TGTGCCACCAGCAGATCCTTTAATCAGCCCCAGCATTTT. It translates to CATSRSFNQPQHF. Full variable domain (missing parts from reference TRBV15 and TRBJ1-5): DAMVIQNPRYQVTQFGKPVTLSCSQTLNHNVMYWYQQKSSQAPKLLFHYYDKDFNNEADTPDNFQSRRPNTSFCFLDIRSPGLGDTAMYLCATSRSFNQPQHFGDGTRLSIL.

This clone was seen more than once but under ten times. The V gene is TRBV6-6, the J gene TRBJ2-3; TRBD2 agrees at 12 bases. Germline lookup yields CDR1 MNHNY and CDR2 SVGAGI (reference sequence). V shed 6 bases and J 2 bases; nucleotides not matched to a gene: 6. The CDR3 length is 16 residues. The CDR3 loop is CASSPGLAGTTDTQYF. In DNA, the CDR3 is TGTGCCAGCAGCCCTGGACTAGCGGGAACCACAGATACGCAGTATTTT.

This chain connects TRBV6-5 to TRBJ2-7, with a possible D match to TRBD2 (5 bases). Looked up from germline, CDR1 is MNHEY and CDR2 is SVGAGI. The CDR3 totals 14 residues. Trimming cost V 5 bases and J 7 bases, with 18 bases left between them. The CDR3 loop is CASSTSGLAGEQYF. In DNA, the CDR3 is TGTGCCAGCAGTACTTCAGGACTTGCCGGGGAGCAGTACTTC.

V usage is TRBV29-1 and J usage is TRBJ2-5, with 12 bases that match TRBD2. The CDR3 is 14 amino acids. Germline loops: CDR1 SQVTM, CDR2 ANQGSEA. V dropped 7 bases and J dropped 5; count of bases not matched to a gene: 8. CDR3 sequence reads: CSASTSGSFETQYF. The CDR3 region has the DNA TGCAGCGCCTCGACTAGCGGGAGTTTTGAGACCCAGTACTTC.

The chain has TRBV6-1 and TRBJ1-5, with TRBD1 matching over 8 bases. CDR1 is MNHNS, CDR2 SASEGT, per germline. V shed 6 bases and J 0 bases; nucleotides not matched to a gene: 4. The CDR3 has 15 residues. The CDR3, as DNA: TGTGCCAGCAGGGGACAGGATCATAGCAATCAGCCCCAGCATTTT. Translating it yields CASRGQDHSNQPQHF.

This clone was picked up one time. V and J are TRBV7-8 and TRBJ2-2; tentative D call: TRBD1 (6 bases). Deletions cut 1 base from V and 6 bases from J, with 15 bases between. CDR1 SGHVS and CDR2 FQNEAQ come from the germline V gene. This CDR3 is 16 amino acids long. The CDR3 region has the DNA TGTGCCAGCAGCTTAGGGGTTGGGACATCGGCCGGGGAGCTGTTTTTT. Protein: CASSLGVGTSAGELFF.

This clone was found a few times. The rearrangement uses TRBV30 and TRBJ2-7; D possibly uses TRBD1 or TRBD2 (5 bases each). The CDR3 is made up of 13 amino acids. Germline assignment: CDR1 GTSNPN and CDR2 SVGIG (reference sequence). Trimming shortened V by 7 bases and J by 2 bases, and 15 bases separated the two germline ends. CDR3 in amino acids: CASIRDRPYEQYF. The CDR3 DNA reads TGTGCCTCTATCCGGGACCGACCCTACGAGCAGTACTTC.

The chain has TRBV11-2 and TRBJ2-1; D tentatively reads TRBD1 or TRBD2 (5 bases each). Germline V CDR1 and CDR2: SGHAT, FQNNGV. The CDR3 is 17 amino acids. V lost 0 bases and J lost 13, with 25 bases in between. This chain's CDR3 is CASSLDLWASREWKQFF. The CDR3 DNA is TGTGCCAGCAGCTTAGATCTATGGGCCAGCAGGGAGTGGAAACAGTTCTTC.

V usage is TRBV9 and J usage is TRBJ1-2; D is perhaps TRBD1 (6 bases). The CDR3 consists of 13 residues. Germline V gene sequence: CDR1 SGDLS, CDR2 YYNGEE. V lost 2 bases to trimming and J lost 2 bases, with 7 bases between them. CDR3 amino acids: CASSVGTNYGYTF. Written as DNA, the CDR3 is TGTGCCAGCAGCGTGGGGACAAACTATGGCTACACCTTC.

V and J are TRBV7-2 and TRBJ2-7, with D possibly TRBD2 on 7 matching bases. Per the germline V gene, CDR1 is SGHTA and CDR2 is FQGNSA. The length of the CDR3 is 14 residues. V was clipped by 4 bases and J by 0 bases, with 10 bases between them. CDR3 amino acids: CASSWGGGSYEQYF. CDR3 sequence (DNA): TGTGCCAGCAGCTGGGGAGGGGGCTCCTACGAGCAGTACTTC. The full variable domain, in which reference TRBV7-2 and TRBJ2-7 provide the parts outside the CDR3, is GAGVSQSPSNKVTEKGKDVELRCDPISGHTALYWYRQSLGQGLEFLIYFQGNSAPDKSGLPSDRFSAERTGGSVSTLTIQRTQQEDSAVYLCASSWGGGSYEQYFGPGTRLTVT.

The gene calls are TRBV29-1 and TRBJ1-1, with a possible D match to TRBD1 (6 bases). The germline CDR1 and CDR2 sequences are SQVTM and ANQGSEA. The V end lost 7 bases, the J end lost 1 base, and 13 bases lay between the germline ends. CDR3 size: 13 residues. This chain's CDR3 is CSAEGVGNTEAFF. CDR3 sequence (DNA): TGCAGCGCTGAGGGGGTAGGGAACACTGAAGCTTTCTTT.

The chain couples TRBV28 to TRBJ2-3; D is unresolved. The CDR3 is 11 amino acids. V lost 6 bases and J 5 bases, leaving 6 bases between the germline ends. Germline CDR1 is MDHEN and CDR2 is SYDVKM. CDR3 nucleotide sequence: TGTGCCAGCAGCCAAAAAGATACGCAGTATTTT. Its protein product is CASSQKDTQYF. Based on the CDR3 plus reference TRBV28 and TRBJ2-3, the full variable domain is DVKVTQSSRYLVKRTGEKVFLECVQDMDHENMFWYRQDPGLGLRLIYFSYDVKMKEKGDIPEGYSVSREKKERFSLILESASTNQTSMYLCASSQKDTQYFGPGTRLTVL.

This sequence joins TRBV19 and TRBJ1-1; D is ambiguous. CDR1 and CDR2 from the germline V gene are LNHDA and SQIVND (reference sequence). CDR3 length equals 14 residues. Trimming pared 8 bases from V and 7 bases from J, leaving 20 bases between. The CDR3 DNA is TGTGCCAGTTCAATCGAACCCTCGACCTATGAAGCTTTCTTT. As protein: CASSIEPSTYEAFF.

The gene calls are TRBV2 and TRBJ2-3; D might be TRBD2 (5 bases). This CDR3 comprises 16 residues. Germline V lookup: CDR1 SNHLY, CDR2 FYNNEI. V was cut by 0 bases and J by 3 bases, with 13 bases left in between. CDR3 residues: CASSEARVRSTDTQYF. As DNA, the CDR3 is TGTGCCAGCAGTGAAGCGCGGGTCCGTAGTACAGATACGCAGTATTTT.

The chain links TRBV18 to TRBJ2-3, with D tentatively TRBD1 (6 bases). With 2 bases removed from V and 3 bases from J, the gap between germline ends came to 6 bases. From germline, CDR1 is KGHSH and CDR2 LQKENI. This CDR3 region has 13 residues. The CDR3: CASSPTGTDTQYF. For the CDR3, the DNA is TGTGCCAGCTCACCAACAGGGACAGATACGCAGTATTTT.

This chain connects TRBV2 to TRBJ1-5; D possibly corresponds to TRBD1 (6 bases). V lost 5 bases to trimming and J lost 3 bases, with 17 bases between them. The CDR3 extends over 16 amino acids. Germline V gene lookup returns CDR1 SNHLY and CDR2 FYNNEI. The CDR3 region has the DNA TGTGCCAGCAGTAAGAGATGGGGGGGCGACAATCAGCCCCAGCATTTT. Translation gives CASSKRWGGDNQPQHF.

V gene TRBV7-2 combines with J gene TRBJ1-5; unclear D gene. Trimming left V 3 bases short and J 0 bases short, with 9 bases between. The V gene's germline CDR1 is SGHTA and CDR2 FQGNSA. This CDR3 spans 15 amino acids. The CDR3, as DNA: TGTGCCAGCAGCTTTGCGGGGAATAGCAATCAGCCCCAGCATTTT. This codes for CASSFAGNSNQPQHF.

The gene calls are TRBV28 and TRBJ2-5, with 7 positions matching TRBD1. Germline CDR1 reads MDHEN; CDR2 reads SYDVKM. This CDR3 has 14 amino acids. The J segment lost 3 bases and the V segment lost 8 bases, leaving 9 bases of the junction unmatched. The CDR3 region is CASWGPGTEETQYF. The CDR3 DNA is TGTGCCAGCTGGGGGCCCGGGACAGAAGAGACCCAGTACTTC.

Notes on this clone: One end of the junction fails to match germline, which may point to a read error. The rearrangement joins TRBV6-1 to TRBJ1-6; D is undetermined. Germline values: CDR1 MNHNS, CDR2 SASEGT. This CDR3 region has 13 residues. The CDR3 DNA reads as TGTGCCAGCCGTGAGTTAGGTGAATCACCCCTCCACTTT. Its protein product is CASRELGESPLHF.

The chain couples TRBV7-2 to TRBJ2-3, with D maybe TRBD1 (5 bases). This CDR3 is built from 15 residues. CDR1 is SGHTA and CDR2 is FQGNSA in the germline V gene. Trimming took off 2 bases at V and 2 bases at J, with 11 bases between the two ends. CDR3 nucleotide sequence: TGTGCCAGCAGCTTAAGGGGTAGAACCACAGATACGCAGTATTTT. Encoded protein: CASSLRGRTTDTQYF.

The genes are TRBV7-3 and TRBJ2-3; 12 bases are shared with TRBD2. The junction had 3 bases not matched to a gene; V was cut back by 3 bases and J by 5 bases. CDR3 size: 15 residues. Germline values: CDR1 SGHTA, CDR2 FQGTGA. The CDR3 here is CASSFRTSGKDTQYF. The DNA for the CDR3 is TGTGCCAGCAGCTTTCGGACTAGCGGGAAAGATACGCAGTATTTT.

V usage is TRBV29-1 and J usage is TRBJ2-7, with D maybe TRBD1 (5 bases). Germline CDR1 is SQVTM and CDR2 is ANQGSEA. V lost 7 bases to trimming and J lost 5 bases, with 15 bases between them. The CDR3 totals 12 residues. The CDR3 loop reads CSATRQGHEQYF. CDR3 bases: TGCAGCGCAACCCGGCAGGGCCACGAGCAGTACTTC.

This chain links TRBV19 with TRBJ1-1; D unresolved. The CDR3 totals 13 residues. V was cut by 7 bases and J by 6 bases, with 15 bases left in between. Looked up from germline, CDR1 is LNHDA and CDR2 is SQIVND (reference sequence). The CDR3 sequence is CASINLPGSEAFF. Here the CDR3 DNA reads TGTGCCAGTATAAATCTCCCGGGGTCTGAAGCTTTCTTT.

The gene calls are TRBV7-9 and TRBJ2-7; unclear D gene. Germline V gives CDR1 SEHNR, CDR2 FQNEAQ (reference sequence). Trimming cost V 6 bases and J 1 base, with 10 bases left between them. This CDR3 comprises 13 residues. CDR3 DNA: TGTGCCAGCAGGGAAGGGCTTTCCTACGAGCAGTACTTC. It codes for CASREGLSYEQYF.

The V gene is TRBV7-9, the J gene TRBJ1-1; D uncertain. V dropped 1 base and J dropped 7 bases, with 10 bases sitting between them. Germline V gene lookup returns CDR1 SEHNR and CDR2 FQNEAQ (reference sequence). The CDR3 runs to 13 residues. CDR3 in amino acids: CASSLVGGGEAFF. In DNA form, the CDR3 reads TGTGCCAGCAGCTTAGTTGGTGGCGGTGAAGCTTTCTTT.

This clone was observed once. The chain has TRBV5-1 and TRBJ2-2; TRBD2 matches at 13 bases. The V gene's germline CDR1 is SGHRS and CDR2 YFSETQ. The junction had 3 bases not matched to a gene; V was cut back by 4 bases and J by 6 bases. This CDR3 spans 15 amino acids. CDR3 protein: CASSGLAGAPGELFF. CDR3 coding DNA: TGCGCCAGCAGCGGACTAGCGGGAGCCCCCGGGGAGCTGTTTTTT.